The 17 T cell receptor beta chains below were found in one sample sequenced in a study of T-cell memory formation after mild COVID-19. TCRdb re-derived calls from the 5' RACE reads in MiXCR, one entry per CDR3 protein. The profile shows more than 300,000 distinct CDR3 sequences, approximately 15% of them singletons. Sequencing was done on a sample of PBMCs or a T cell subset sorted from them (not recorded which). These receptors all stem from a man aged 18-30 years who had mild COVID-19 (a few samples of this study predate the infection). Cell type and time point are not known.

There are a few counts of this clonotype. The chain recombines TRBV5-1 with TRBJ2-7, with 9 nucleotides matching TRBD1. With 4 bases clipped from V and 6 bases from J, the junction kept 8 bases outside the gene matches. CDR1 SGHRS and CDR2 YFSETQ come from the germline V gene. The length of the CDR3 is 14 residues. The CDR3 nucleotides are TGCGCCAGCAGCAACCGGGACAGGGTATCCGAGCAGTACTTC. Translating gives CASSNRDRVSEQYF.

The CDR3 DNA sequence: TGCAGCGTTGATTCGCTCAATGAGCAGTTCTTC. Its translation is CSVDSLNEQFF. The chain couples TRBV29-1 to TRBJ2-1; D call uncertain. This CDR3 contains 11 residues. Germline CDR1 and CDR2: SQVTM and ANQGSEA. Between the trimmed V and J ends, which lost 3 bases and 6 bases, there was a span of 6 bases.

Many counts were recorded for this clonotype. The V gene is TRBV5-1, the J gene TRBJ2-5; D gene unclear. This CDR3 has 13 residues. Germline V lookup: CDR1 SGHRS, CDR2 YFSETQ. Deletions cut 0 bases from V and 2 bases from J, with 5 bases between. The CDR3 is CASSLEVQETQYF. The DNA for the CDR3 is TGCGCCAGCAGCTTGGAGGTACAAGAGACCCAGTACTTC. Together with reference TRBV5-1 and TRBJ2-5, the CDR3 gives the full variable domain: KAGVTQTPRYLIKTRGQQVTLSCSPISGHRSVSWYQQTPGQGLQFLFEYFSETQRNKGNFPGRFSGRQFSNSRSEMNVSTLELGDSALYLCASSLEVQETQYFGPGTRLLVL.

The chain recombines TRBV5-1 with TRBJ2-3; tentatively, D is TRBD2 (5 bases). Germline loops: CDR1 SGHRS, CDR2 YFSETQ. Trimming took off 0 bases at V and 2 bases at J, with 10 bases between the two ends. The CDR3 is 15 amino acids. CDR3 sequence: CASSLESGNTDTQYF. CDR3 nucleotide sequence: TGCGCCAGCAGCTTGGAATCGGGGAACACAGATACGCAGTATTTT.

The V and J genes are TRBV20-1 and TRBJ2-1; D unclear. Germline V gene data show CDR1 as DFQATT and CDR2 as SNEGSKA (reference sequence). The length of the CDR3 is 15 residues. Trimming took off 4 bases at V and 0 bases at J, with 13 bases between the two ends. The CDR3: CSANIQQLSYNEQFF. The CDR3 bases are TGCAGTGCTAACATCCAACAGCTCTCCTACAATGAGCAGTTCTTC.

This rearrangement joins TRBV7-6 to TRBJ2-1; the D is unclear. Trimming stripped 1 base from V and 5 bases from J, with 12 bases between. Germline loops: CDR1 SGHVS, CDR2 FNYEAQ. The CDR3 extends over 15 amino acids. CDR3 loop: CASSLVSGWDNEQFF. DNA of the CDR3: TGTGCCAGCAGCTTAGTGTCCGGGTGGGACAATGAGCAGTTCTTC.

This clonotype was found many times. The CDR3 sequence: CASSPGQQETQYF. CDR3 bases: TGTGCCAGCAGTCCGGGACAACAAGAGACCCAGTACTTC. The chain joins TRBV18 to TRBJ2-5, with D perhaps TRBD1 (6 bases). Germline assignment: CDR1 KGHSH and CDR2 LQKENI. The CDR3 is made up of 13 amino acids. V was shortened by 8 bases and J by 2 bases, with 12 bases between the two germline ends.

This clonotype was seen ten or more times. The chain has TRBV5-1 and TRBJ2-1; 8 bases fit TRBD2. The CDR3 length is 15 residues. J was trimmed by 0 bases and V by 4 bases; bases with no gene match: 3. Germline V gene sequence: CDR1 SGHRS, CDR2 YFSETQ. This chain's CDR3 is CASSGGGTSYNEQFF. CDR3 nucleotide sequence: TGCGCCAGCAGCGGCGGGGGGACCTCCTACAATGAGCAGTTCTTC.

V gene TRBV2 combines with J gene TRBJ1-6; no clear D gene. V was trimmed by 3 bases and J by 0 bases, leaving 9 bases between them. In germline, CDR1 is SNHLY, CDR2 FYNNEI. The CDR3 consists of 16 residues. The CDR3 bases are TGTGCCAGCAGTGACAGGTTTAGCTCCTATAATTCACCCCTCCACTTT. This gives the protein CASSDRFSSYNSPLHF.

This clonotype was picked up a small number of times. CDR3 protein: CASSISAEETQYF. In nucleotides, the CDR3 is TGTGCCAGTAGTATCTCGGCCGAAGAGACCCAGTACTTC. The chain joins TRBV19 to TRBJ2-5, with D unclear. V lost 3 bases and J 3 bases, leaving 8 bases between the germline ends. The CDR3 runs 13 residues. The germline CDR1 and CDR2 sequences are LNHDA and SQIVND (reference sequence).

The chain is built from TRBV19 and TRBJ2-2; 10 bases fit TRBD1. The germline V gene encodes CDR1 LNHDA and CDR2 SQIVND (reference sequence). This CDR3 comprises 14 residues. V shed 8 bases and J 6 bases; nucleotides not matched to a gene: 6. The CDR3 DNA reads as TGTGCCAGTGGGGACAGGGGCCCCTCCGGGGAGCTGTTTTTT. Translated: CASGDRGPSGELFF.

CDR3 region: CASSLGGVLGYTF. CDR3 bases: TGTGCCAGCAGTTTAGGGGGCGTCCTGGGCTACACCTTC. This chain uses TRBV28 with TRBJ1-2, with a possible D match to TRBD1 (6 bases). Germline V gene data show CDR1 as MDHEN and CDR2 as SYDVKM. Trimming stripped 2 bases from V and 8 bases from J, with 12 bases between. The CDR3 has 13 residues.

The chain has TRBV5-1 and TRBJ1-6, with 7 nucleotides matching TRBD1. V trimming: 0 bases; J trimming: 8 bases; junction bases outside the gene matches: 5. This CDR3 has 15 residues. CDR1 SGHRS and CDR2 YFSETQ come from the germline V gene. This CDR3 is CASSLDGTVYSPLHF. DNA of the CDR3: TGCGCCAGCAGCTTGGACGGGACAGTTTATTCACCCCTCCACTTT.

The CDR3 protein is CASSLVSGQRPGELFF. DNA of the CDR3: TGTGCCAGCAGCTTGGTATCGGGACAGAGGCCCGGGGAGCTGTTTTTT. The chain is built from TRBV5-4 and TRBJ2-2; 7 bases fit TRBD1. The CDR3 runs 16 residues. Germline CDR1 SGHNT, CDR2 YYREEE (reference sequence). J gave up 6 bases and V 0 bases, and 8 bases lay outside the gene matches.

The chain uses TRBV30 and TRBJ2-5; 7 bases agree with TRBD1. The CDR3 length is 12 residues. V lost 3 bases, J lost 3 bases, and 1 base stayed unmatched. Germline V gene data show CDR1 as GTSNPN and CDR2 as SVGIG (reference sequence). The CDR3 is CAWRQGEETQYF. The CDR3, as DNA: TGTGCCTGGAGGCAGGGGGAAGAGACCCAGTACTTC.

This clonotype appeared many times. The chain recombines TRBV20-1 with TRBJ2-1; 7 positions agree with TRBD2. Germline V gene data show CDR1 as DFQATT and CDR2 as SNEGSKA (reference sequence). The CDR3 has 14 amino acids. Trimming at V came to 5 bases and at J to 3 bases, leaving 7 bases not matched to a gene. The DNA for the CDR3 is TGCAGTGCTGCTCTAGCGGTTTTCTACAATGAGCAGTTCTTC. Translation gives CSAALAVFYNEQFF.

V is TRBV12-3 or TRBV12-4 and J is TRBJ1-2; D may be TRBD1 (6 bases). Trimming shortened V by 5 bases and J by 4 bases, and 14 bases separated the two germline ends. The CDR3 spans 14 residues. CDR3 coding DNA: TGTGCCAGCAGTCCTGGGACACCCCTCTATGGCTACACCTTC. Translated, it gives CASSPGTPLYGYTF.